This T cell receptor beta chain stems from a study of blood T cell repertoires in COVID-19. Study information: COVID-19 samples, acute and convalescent, were from the United States, Italy and Spain. PBMCs, B-cell-depleted T cells, or T cells were the source of the cDNA or gDNA that made up the material.

This CDR3 has 14 residues. The germline V gene encodes CDR1 GTSNPN and CDR2 SVGIG (reference sequence). Trimming at V came to 4 bases and at J to 3 bases, leaving 4 bases not matched to a gene. In the source study's methods: Amplification with reference gene primers provided the estimates of nucleated cell counts. The protocol was immunoSEQ multiplex PCR, while the TCRdb copy is restricted to in-frame clones and leaves out a portion. V and J calls plus clone size are reproduced from that table; the DNA served to infer D and trimming. The sample has some 280,000 clones, 75% to 90% seen once; the top ten hold around 3%.

This receptor was identified in a woman aged 25 to 39 with active or convalescent COVID-19. Sequencing was done on a sample of peripheral blood. This chain joins TRBV30 and TRBJ2-7, with 12 bases that match TRBD2. The CDR3 DNA reads TGTGCCTGGAACGGACTAGCGGGAAACTACGAGCAGTACTTC. This sequence encodes CAWNGLAGNYEQYF.